Shown below are 14 T cell receptor beta chains from a single sample sequenced in a study of technical replicates of blood from a few donors. TCRdb's table, derived via immunoSEQ multiplex PCR, lists solely in-frame clones and lacks some. This table has around 68,000 clones, about 97% appearing once. Sequencing was performed on T cells isolated from PBMCs. These receptors originate from a human donor in good health.

The rearrangement uses TRBV2 and TRBJ1-4; 8 nucleotides match TRBD1. V shed 5 bases, J shed 4 bases, and the junction held 6 bases outside the gene matches. Germline CDR1 SNHLY, CDR2 FYNNEI. The CDR3 contains 15 residues. CDR3 amino acids: CASSKRQGLNEKLFF. The CDR3 coding sequence is TGTGCCAGCAGTAAAAGACAGGGGCTTAATGAAAAACTGTTTTTT.

This chain links TRBV13 with TRBJ2-1; 7 bases agree with TRBD1. CDR1 and CDR2 (germline): PRHDT, FYEKMQ (reference sequence). CDR3 length equals 16 residues. The J segment lost 6 bases and the V segment lost 4 bases, leaving 12 bases of the junction unmatched. The CDR3 nucleotides are TGTGCCAGCAGCTCCGTTTGGAGACAGGGCGGCAATGAGCAGTTCTTC. Translating it yields CASSSVWRQGGNEQFF.

The chain uses TRBV2 and TRBJ1-1, with D maybe TRBD1 (6 bases). Germline CDR1 SNHLY, CDR2 FYNNEI. V lost 5 bases and J 6 bases, leaving 16 bases between the germline ends. There are 14 residues in the CDR3. DNA of the CDR3: TGTGCCAGCAGTCTACAGGGTAGTTCGGCTGAAGCTTTCTTT. Its protein is CASSLQGSSAEAFF.

The rearrangement uses TRBV5-4 and TRBJ2-1; no reliable D call. This CDR3 comprises 15 residues. CDR1 is SGHNT and CDR2 is YYREEE in the germline V gene (reference sequence). Trimming cost V 2 bases and J 3 bases, with 12 bases left between them. CDR3 region: CASSFDPDFYNEQFF. The CDR3 DNA sequence: TGTGCCAGCAGCTTTGATCCAGACTTCTACAATGAGCAGTTCTTC. Supplemented by reference TRBV5-4 and TRBJ2-1, the full variable domain reads ETGVTQSPTHLIKTRGQQVTLRCSSQSGHNTVSWYQQALGQGPQFIFQYYREEENGRGNFPPRFSGLQFPNYSSELNVNALELDDSALYLCASSFDPDFYNEQFFGPGTRLTVL.

This clone was seen just once. The V and J genes are TRBV6-1 and TRBJ1-2; TRBD1 is a possible D gene (5 bases). Trimming took off 5 bases at V and 6 bases at J, with 16 bases between the two ends. The germline V gene has CDR1 MNHNS and CDR2 SASEGT. The CDR3 runs 14 residues. CDR3 sequence: CASSRGLGSDGYTF. CDR3 DNA: TGTGCCAGCAGTCGGGGACTTGGGTCCGATGGCTACACCTTC.

V is TRBV5-1 and J is TRBJ2-3; perhaps TRBD2 as D (5 bases). Per the germline V gene, CDR1 is SGHRS and CDR2 is YFSETQ. The CDR3 is 14 amino acids. With 7 bases removed from V and 1 base from J, the gap between germline ends came to 13 bases. CDR3 sequence: CASRWGDGTDTQYF. The CDR3, as DNA: TGCGCCAGCCGCTGGGGAGATGGCACAGATACGCAGTATTTT.

The DNA of the CDR3 is TGTGCCAGCAGTGAAGCGGGACAGGACTACTATGGCTACACCTTC. Translation: CASSEAGQDYYGYTF. The genes are TRBV6-1 and TRBJ1-2; 8 bases are shared with TRBD1. This CDR3 is built from 15 residues. V was clipped by 0 bases and J by 3 bases; unmatched bases: 3. Germline CDR1 reads MNHNS; CDR2 reads SASEGT.

The rearrangement uses TRBV2 and TRBJ1-4; weak D call: TRBD1 (6 bases). The V gene's germline CDR1 is SNHLY and CDR2 FYNNEI. CDR3 size: 13 residues. Trimming pared 4 bases from V and 6 bases from J, leaving 9 bases between. In DNA, the CDR3 is TGTGCCAGCAGTGCGAACAGGGATGAAAAACTGTTTTTT. The encoded protein is CASSANRDEKLFF.

The V gene is TRBV9, the J gene TRBJ2-3, with 11 positions matching TRBD2. The CDR3 covers 16 residues. Germline CDR1 reads SGDLS; CDR2 reads YYNGEE. V lost 1 base and J lost 2; bases outside the gene matches: 3. CDR3 DNA: TGTGCCAGCAGCGTAACTAGCGGGAGACCCACAGATACGCAGTATTTT. Encoded protein: CASSVTSGRPTDTQYF. The entire variable domain, with the rest obtained from reference TRBV9 and TRBJ2-3, is as follows: DSGVTQTPKHLITATGQRVTLRCSPRSGDLSVYWYQQSLDQGLQFLIQYYNGEERAKGNILERFSAQQFPDLHSELNLSSLELGDSALYFCASSVTSGRPTDTQYFGPGTRLTVL.

The chain combines TRBV10-1 with TRBJ2-5; TRBD2 matches 12 bases. The trim removed 5 bases at V and 7 bases at J, leaving 8 bases unmatched. The CDR3 runs to 15 residues. Germline CDR1 reads WNHNN; CDR2 reads SYGVQD (reference sequence). The CDR3 reads CASSPTSGRAVTQYF. The CDR3, as DNA: TGCGCCAGCAGTCCGACTAGCGGGAGAGCGGTGACCCAGTACTTC.

This chain connects TRBV7-8 to TRBJ1-2; possible D gene TRBD1, 5 bases. CDR1 is SGHVS, CDR2 FQNEAQ, per germline. Between the trimmed V and J ends, which lost 6 bases and 7 bases, there was a span of 12 bases. The CDR3 has 12 amino acids. In DNA form, the CDR3 reads TGTGCCAGCAGTTCTAATCAGGGTGGCTACACCTTC. It is translated as CASSSNQGGYTF.

The rearrangement links TRBV28 to TRBJ2-7; D ambiguous. Looked up from germline, CDR1 is MDHEN and CDR2 is SYDVKM. This CDR3 is 12 amino acids long. V gave up 7 bases and J gave up 3 bases, with 10 bases separating them. The CDR3 DNA follows: TGTGCCAGCACCTCCAACTACTACGAGCAGTACTTC. Protein: CASTSNYYEQYF.

The chain is built from TRBV28 and TRBJ2-1; 9 nucleotides line up with TRBD2. Germline V gives CDR1 MDHEN, CDR2 SYDVKM. This CDR3 has 15 amino acids. The ends lost 3 bases at V and 8 bases at J; junction bases unmatched: 8. The CDR3 DNA reads TGTGCCAGCAGTTTCCCTGGCGGGAGGGCCCATGAGCAGTTCTTC. It encodes CASSFPGGRAHEQFF. Supplemented by reference TRBV28 and TRBJ2-1, the full variable domain reads DVKVTQSSRYLVKRTGEKVFLECVQDMDHENMFWYRQDPGLGLRLIYFSYDVKMKEKGDIPEGYSVSREKKERFSLILESASTNQTSMYLCASSFPGGRAHEQFFGPGTRLTVL.

This chain uses TRBV5-6 with TRBJ2-3, with TRBD2 matching over 7 bases. CDR1 is SGHDT and CDR2 is YYEEEE in the germline V gene. The CDR3 is 16 residues long. With V trimmed by 2 bases and J by 2 bases, 8 bases remained unmatched. CDR3 region: CASSLRLAEITDTQYF. The CDR3 coding sequence is TGTGCCAGCAGCTTAAGGCTAGCGGAGATCACAGATACGCAGTATTTT. Drawing the rest from reference TRBV5-6 and TRBJ2-3, the complete variable domain is DAGVTQSPTHLIKTRGQQVTLRCSPKSGHDTVSWYQQALGQGPQFIFQYYEEEERQRGNFPDRFSGHQFPNYSSELNVNALLLGDSALYLCASSLRLAEITDTQYFGPGTRLTVL.